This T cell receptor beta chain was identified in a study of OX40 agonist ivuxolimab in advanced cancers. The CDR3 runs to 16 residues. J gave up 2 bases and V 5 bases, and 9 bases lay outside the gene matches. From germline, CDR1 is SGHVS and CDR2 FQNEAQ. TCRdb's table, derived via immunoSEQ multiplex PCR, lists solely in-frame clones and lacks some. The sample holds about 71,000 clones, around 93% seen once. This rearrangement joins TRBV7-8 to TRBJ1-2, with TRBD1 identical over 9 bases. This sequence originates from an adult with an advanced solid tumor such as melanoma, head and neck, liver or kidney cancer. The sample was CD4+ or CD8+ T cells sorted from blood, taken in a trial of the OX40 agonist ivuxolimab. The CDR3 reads CASSINGQGLNYGYTF. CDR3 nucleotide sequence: TGTGCCAGCAGCATAAACGGACAGGGGCTAAACTATGGCTACACCTTC. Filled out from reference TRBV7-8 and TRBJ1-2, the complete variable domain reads GAGVSQSPRYKVAKRGQDVALRCDPISGHVSLFWYQQALGQGPEFLTYFQNEAQLDKSGLPSDRFFAERPEGSVSTLKIQRTQQEDSAVYLCASSINGQGLNYGYTFGSGTRLTVV.